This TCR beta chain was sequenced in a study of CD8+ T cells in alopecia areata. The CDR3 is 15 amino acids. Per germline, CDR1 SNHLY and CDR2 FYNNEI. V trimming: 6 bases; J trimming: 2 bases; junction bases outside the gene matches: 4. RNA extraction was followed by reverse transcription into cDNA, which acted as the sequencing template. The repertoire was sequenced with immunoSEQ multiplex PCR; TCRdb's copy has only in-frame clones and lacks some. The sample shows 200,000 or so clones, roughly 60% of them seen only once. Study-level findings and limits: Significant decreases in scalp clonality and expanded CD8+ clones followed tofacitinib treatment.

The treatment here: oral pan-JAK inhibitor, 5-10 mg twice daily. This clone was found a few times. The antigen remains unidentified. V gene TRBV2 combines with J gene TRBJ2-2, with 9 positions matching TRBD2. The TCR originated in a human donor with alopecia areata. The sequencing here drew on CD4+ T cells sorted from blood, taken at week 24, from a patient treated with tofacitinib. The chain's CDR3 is CASRVLAGNTGELFF. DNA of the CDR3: TGTGCCAGCAGGGTACTAGCGGGTAACACCGGGGAGCTGTTTTTT. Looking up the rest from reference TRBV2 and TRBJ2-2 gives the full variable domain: EPEVTQTPSHQVTQMGQEVILRCVPISNHLYFYWYRQILGQKVEFLVSFYNNEISEKSEIFDDQFSVERPDGSNFTLKIRSTKLEDSAMYFCASRVLAGNTGELFFGEGSRLTVL.